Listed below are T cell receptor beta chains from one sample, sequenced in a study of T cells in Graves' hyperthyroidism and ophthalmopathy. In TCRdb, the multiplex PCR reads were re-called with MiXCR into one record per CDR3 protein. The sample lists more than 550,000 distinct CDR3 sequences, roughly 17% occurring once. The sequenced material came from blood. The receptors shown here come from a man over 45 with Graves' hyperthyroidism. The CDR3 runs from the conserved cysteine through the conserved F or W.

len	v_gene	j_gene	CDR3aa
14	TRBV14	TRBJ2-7	CASSLGQGAYKQYF
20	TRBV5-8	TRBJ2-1	CASSPPRGGPRRYSYNEQFF
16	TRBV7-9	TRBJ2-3	CASRIPGSGPADTQYF
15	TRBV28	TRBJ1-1	CASSGTGGRAPEAFF
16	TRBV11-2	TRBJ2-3	CASSSYTSGATDTQYF
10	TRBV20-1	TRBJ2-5	CSATPGLADF
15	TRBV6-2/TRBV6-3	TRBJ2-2	CASSPRQGHTGELFF
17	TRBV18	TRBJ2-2	CASSPPGTGAPTGELFF
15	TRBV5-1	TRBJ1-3	CASSLQGEDGNTIYF
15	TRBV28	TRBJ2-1	CASSKGTTFIDEQFF
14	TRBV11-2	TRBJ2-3	CASSPVVRTDTQYF
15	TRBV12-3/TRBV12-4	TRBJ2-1	CASSPGTGTYNEQFF
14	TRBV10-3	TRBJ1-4	CAISVVQGDEKLFF
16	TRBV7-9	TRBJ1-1	CASSSPGRGTNTESFF
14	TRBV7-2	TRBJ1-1	CASSYRGSNTEAFF
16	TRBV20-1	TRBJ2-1	CSARDLKSLSYNEQFF
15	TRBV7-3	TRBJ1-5	CASSWGDSRNQPQHF
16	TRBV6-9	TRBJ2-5	CASSYPLGAEQETQYF
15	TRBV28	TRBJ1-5	CASILGGGSNQPQHF
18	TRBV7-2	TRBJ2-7	CASRNPGLAGGGGYEQYF
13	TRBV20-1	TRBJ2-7	CSAPISGNYEQYF
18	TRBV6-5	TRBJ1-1	CASSYLGRAGTLNTEAFF
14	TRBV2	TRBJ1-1	CASREDSKNTEAFF
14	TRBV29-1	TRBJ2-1	CSVDPGSSYNEQFF
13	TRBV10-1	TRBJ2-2	CASGWTSPGELFF
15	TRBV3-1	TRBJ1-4	CASSQPGQTNEKLFF
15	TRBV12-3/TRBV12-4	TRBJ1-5	CASSLREERGEPQHF
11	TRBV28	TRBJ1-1	CASSLTAQAFF
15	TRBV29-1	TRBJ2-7	CSVPTPGRGFDEQYF
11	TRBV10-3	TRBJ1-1	CAISGGVEAFF
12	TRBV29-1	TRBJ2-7	CSVEDGSYEQYF
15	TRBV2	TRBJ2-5	CASSEGQLALETQYF
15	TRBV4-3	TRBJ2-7	CASSQEPSGRYEQYF
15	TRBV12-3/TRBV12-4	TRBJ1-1	CAGSLRQAPNTEAFF
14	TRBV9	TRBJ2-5	CASSVSSGEETQYF
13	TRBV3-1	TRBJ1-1	CASSQDRLPEAFF
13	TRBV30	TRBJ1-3	CAWSMSSGNTIYF
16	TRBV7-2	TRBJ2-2	CASSAQRGINTGELFF
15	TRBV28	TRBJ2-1	CASSRPVAGVHEQFF
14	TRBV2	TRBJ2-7	CASRVRDGPYEQYF
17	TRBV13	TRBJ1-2	CASSLVDAVVTNYGHTF
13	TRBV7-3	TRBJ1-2	CASRSGGHYGYTF
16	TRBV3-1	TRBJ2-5	CASSHGTSGRWETQYF
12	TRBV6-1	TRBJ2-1	CASSSTEREQFF
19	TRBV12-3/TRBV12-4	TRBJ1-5	CASSLTSSGWGMGNQPQHF
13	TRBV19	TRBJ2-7	CASSMGRLYEQYF
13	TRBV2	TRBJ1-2	CASSAGEDYGYTF
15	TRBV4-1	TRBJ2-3	CASSQESTGTDTQYF